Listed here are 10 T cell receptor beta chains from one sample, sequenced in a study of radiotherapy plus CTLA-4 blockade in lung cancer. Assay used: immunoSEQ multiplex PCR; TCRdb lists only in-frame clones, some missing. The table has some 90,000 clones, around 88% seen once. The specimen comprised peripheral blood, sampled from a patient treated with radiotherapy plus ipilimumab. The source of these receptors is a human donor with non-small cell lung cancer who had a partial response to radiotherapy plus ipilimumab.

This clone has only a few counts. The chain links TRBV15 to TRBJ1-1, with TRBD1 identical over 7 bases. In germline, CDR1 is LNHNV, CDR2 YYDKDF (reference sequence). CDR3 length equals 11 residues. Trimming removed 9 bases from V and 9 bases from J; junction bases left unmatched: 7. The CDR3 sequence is CATNRGGKAFF. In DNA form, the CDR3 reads TGTGCCACGAACAGGGGCGGGAAAGCTTTCTTT.

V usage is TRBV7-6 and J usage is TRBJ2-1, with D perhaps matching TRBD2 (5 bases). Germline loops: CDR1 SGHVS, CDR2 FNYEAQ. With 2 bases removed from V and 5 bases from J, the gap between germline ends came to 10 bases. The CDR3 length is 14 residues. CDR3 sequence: CASSLLRLNNEQFF. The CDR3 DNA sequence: TGTGCCAGCAGCTTACTCAGACTAAACAATGAGCAGTTCTTC.

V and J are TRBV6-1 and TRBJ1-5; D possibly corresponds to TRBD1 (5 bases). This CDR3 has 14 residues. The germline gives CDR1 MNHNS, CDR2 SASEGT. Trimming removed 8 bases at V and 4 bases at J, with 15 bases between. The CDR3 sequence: CASRPGLPNQPQHF. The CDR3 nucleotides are TGTGCCAGCCGCCCGGGACTGCCGAATCAGCCCCAGCATTTT.

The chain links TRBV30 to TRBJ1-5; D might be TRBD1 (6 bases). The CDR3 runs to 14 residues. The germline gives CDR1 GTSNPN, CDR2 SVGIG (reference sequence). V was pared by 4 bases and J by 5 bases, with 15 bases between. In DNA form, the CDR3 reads TGTGCCTGGACCTCTATGGGGGCCTATCAGCCCCAGCATTTT. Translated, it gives CAWTSMGAYQPQHF.

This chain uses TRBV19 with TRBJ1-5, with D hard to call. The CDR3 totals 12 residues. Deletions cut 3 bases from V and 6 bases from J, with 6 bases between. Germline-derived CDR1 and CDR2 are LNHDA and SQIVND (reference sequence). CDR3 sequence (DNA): TGTGCCAGTAGTATTTATCCTCAGCCCCAGCATTTT. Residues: CASSIYPQPQHF.

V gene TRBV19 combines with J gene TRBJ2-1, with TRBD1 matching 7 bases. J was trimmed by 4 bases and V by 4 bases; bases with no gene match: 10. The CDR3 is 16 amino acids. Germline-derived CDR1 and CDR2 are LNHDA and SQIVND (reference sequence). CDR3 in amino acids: CASSKAGTALYNEQFF. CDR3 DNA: TGTGCCAGTAGTAAAGCAGGGACAGCGCTTTACAATGAGCAGTTCTTC.

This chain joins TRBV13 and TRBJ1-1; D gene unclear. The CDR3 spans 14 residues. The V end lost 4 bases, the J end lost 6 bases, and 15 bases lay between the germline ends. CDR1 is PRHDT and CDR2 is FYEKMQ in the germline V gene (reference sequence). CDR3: CASSYGPEGPEAFF. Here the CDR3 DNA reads TGTGCCAGCAGCTACGGGCCGGAGGGTCCTGAAGCTTTCTTT.

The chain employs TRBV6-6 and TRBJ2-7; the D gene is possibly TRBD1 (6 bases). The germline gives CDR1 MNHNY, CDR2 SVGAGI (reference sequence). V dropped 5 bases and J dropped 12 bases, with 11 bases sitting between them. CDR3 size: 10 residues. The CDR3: CASSDRTPYF. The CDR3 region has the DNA TGTGCCAGCAGTGACAGGACGCCGTACTTC.

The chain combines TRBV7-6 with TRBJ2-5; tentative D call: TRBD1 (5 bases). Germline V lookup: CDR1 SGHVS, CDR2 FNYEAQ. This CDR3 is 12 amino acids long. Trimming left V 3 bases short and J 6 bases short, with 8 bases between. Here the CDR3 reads CASSFWGKTQYF. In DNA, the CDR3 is TGTGCCAGCAGCTTTTGGGGCAAGACCCAGTACTTC.

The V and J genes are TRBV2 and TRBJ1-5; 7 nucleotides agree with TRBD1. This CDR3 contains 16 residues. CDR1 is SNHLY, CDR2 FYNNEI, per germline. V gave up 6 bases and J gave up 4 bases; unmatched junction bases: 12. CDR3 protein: CASSEFRTGKNQPQHF. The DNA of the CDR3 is TGTGCCAGCAGCGAGTTCAGGACAGGAAAAAATCAGCCCCAGCATTTT.